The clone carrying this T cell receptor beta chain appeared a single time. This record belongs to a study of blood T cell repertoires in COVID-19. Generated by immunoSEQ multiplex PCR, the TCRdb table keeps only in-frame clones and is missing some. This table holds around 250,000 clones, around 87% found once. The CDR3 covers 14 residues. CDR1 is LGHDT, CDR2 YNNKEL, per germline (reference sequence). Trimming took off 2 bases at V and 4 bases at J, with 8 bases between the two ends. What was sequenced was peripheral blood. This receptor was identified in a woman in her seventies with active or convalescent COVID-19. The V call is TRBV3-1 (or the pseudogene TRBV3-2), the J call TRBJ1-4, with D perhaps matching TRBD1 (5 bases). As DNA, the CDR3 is TGTGCCAGCAGCCAACCAGGGTTTAATGAAAAACTGTTTTTT. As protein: CASSQPGFNEKLFF.